The 28 T cell receptor beta chains presented below share a single source sample, sequenced in a study of low-dose radiotherapy and immunotherapy resistance in tumors. TRAV- and TRBV-specific primers primed first-strand cDNA, covering alpha and beta chains. TCRs underwent 20 PCR cycles of amplification with a constant-region primer and V-primer adapter. TCRdb processed the reads anew with MiXCR; each CDR3 protein has one entry. Of 100,000 or so distinct CDR3 sequences in the sample, roughly 9% were seen once. Described time point: before trial treatment. This material consisted of PBMCs, taken before treatment. The receptors were gathered from a male donor with prostate cancer.

In its sample, this clonotype was seen many times. J is TRBJ2-7 and V is TRBV20-1; the D call may be TRBD1 or TRBD2 (5 bases each). Germline assignment: CDR1 DFQATT and CDR2 SNEGSKA (reference sequence). The CDR3 sequence is 13 residues long. This chain's CDR3 is CSVPLTADYEQYF. The DNA for the CDR3 is TGCAGCGTACCTTTGACAGCGGACTACGAGCAGTACTTC.

This clonotype has only a few counts. The J gene is TRBJ2-7, the V gene TRBV11-2; D may be TRBD2 (5 bases). Germline-derived CDR1 and CDR2 are SGHAT and FQNNGV. With 5 bases removed from V and 2 bases from J, the gap between germline ends came to 19 bases. The CDR3 is made up of 16 amino acids. Here the CDR3 DNA reads TGTGCCAGCAGCCCTGCGGACTTCCTAGGGACCTACGAGCAGTACTTC. Its translation is CASSPADFLGTYEQYF.

This clonotype was counted many times. The chain employs TRBV9 and TRBJ1-1; D unclear. Trimming took 0 bases from V and 7 from J, leaving 10 bases between them. This CDR3 contains 13 residues. Germline CDR1 and CDR2: SGDLS and YYNGEE. Written as DNA, the CDR3 is TGTGCCAGCAGCGTAGAGGTGGGCAGTGAAGCTTTCTTT. Translating it yields CASSVEVGSEAFF.

This clonotype was observed many times. The chain uses TRBV20-1 and TRBJ1-2, with 11 bases that match TRBD1. With 6 bases clipped from V and 7 bases from J, the junction kept 4 bases outside the gene matches. CDR1 is DFQATT and CDR2 is SNEGSKA in the germline V gene (reference sequence). CDR3 length: 12 residues. The CDR3 protein is CSAGDRGSGYTF. The CDR3 coding sequence is TGCAGTGCAGGGGACAGGGGGTCTGGCTACACCTTC.

Many counts were recorded for this clonotype. The chain couples TRBV28 to TRBJ2-7; the D call may be TRBD1 or TRBD2 (6 bases each). The V gene's germline CDR1 is MDHEN and CDR2 SYDVKM. The CDR3 extends over 12 amino acids. The CDR3 spells CAHGGGDYEQYF. DNA for the CDR3: TGTGCGCACGGGGGCGGGGACTACGAGCAGTACTTC.

This clonotype has a count of ten or more. The chain is built from TRBV20-1 and TRBJ2-5; 9 nucleotides agree with TRBD2. From germline, CDR1 is DFQATT and CDR2 SNEGSKA (reference sequence). Losses at the gene ends were 7 bases for V and 5 bases for J; bases not matched to a gene: 11. This CDR3 spans 14 amino acids. Written as DNA, the CDR3 is TGCAGTGTAGCCGGCGGGAGGGAGGCGGAGACCCAGTACTTC. Residues: CSVAGGREAETQYF.

This clonotype was counted ten times or more. V usage is TRBV18 and J usage is TRBJ2-7; no firm D call. V dropped 3 bases and J dropped 2 bases, with 5 bases sitting between them. Per germline, CDR1 KGHSH and CDR2 LQKENI. The CDR3 is 12 amino acids. CDR3 DNA: TGTGCCAGCTCACCCAGCACCTACGAGCAGTACTTC. Translating it yields CASSPSTYEQYF.

At least ten counts were recorded for this clonotype. The J gene is TRBJ1-1, the V gene TRBV27; TRBD1 might be the D (6 bases). Trimming left V 0 bases short and J 7 bases short, with 15 bases between. Germline-derived CDR1 and CDR2 are MNHEY and SMNVEV (reference sequence). This CDR3 contains 15 residues. CDR3 loop: CASSLSGTSWDEAFF. CDR3 bases: TGTGCCAGCAGTTTATCCGGGACATCATGGGATGAAGCTTTCTTT.

There are many counts of this clonotype. This chain links TRBV6-5 with TRBJ2-5; TRBD1 is a possible D gene (7 bases). Germline assignment: CDR1 MNHEY and CDR2 SVGAGI. The CDR3 length is 15 residues. V shed 6 bases and J shed 4 bases, with 18 bases lying between them. CDR3 in DNA: TGTGCCAGCAGAAGCAGGGGGACTTCGCGAGAGACCCAGTACTTC. Protein sequence: CASRSRGTSRETQYF.

This clonotype was picked up many times. The V call is TRBV27, the J call TRBJ2-1; D is unresolved. CDR1 and CDR2 from the germline V gene are MNHEY and SMNVEV (reference sequence). This CDR3 contains 13 residues. Deletions cut 10 bases from V and 4 bases from J, with 14 bases between. CDR3 residues: CATSHSLYNEQFF. In DNA, the CDR3 is TGTGCCACCAGCCACAGCCTTTACAATGAGCAGTTCTTC.

This clonotype has a count of ten or more. The rearrangement uses TRBV28 and TRBJ1-1, with D possibly TRBD1 on 5 matching bases. CDR3 size: 17 residues. Germline V lookup: CDR1 MDHEN, CDR2 SYDVKM. V was pared by 4 bases and J by 4 bases, with 22 bases between. In nucleotides, the CDR3 is TGTGCCAGCAGTTCCCAAAGAAGGGGACTTTTGGCCACTGAAGCTTTCTTT. It yields the protein CASSSQRRGLLATEAFF.

Ten or more counts support this clonotype. The chain combines TRBV11-2 with TRBJ2-1, with 9 nucleotides matching TRBD2. Germline V gene data show CDR1 as SGHAT and CDR2 as FQNNGV. V was pared by 5 bases and J by 2 bases, with 7 bases of the junction left unmatched. The CDR3 totals 16 residues. The CDR3 DNA follows: TGTGCCAGCAGCCCCCTGGGACTAGCTACCTACAATGAGCAGTTCTTC. Translating it yields CASSPLGLATYNEQFF.

Points on this clonotype: This may come from a read error, since a much larger clone is one base off. V gene TRBV30 combines with J gene TRBJ2-2; unclear D gene. This CDR3 region has 11 residues. The germline V gene encodes CDR1 GTSNPN and CDR2 SVGIG (reference sequence). The CDR3 DNA reads as TGTGCCAGGAGTCGGCCCGGGGAGCTGTTTTTT. Translation: CARSRPGELFF.

This clonotype came up many times. The chain couples TRBV7-8 to TRBJ2-1; 11 nucleotides agree with TRBD2. Germline lookup yields CDR1 SGHVS and CDR2 FQNEAQ. With 1 base clipped from V and 6 bases from J, the junction kept 2 bases outside the gene matches. The CDR3 is 15 residues long. CDR3 region: CASSLGLAGINEQFF. For the CDR3, the DNA is TGTGCCAGCAGCTTAGGACTAGCGGGGATCAATGAGCAGTTCTTC.

This clonotype was detected many times. The V and J genes are TRBV13 and TRBJ2-5, with 12 bases aligning to TRBD1. Per germline, CDR1 PRHDT and CDR2 FYEKMQ (reference sequence). V was clipped by 5 bases and J by 1 base; unmatched bases: 5. The CDR3 spans 16 residues. CDR3 residues: CASSQGTGGPQETQYF. The CDR3 DNA sequence: TGTGCCAGCAGCCAAGGGACAGGGGGCCCCCAAGAGACCCAGTACTTC.

This clonotype was detected many times. The chain links TRBV7-9 to TRBJ1-2; 7 bases match TRBD1. The germline V gene has CDR1 SEHNR and CDR2 FQNEAQ (reference sequence). The CDR3 has 15 residues. Trimming cost V 1 base and J 4 bases; bases outside gene matches: 6. As DNA, the CDR3 is TGTGCCAGCAGCTTAGACGGGACAGACGGCTATGGCTACACCTTC. This translates into CASSLDGTDGYGYTF.

V is TRBV28 and J is TRBJ2-7; D not resolved. The CDR3 consists of 13 residues. V lost 3 bases, J lost 3 bases, and 9 bases lay in between. In germline, CDR1 is MDHEN, CDR2 SYDVKM. CDR3 sequence reads: CASSFLPGYEQYF. The CDR3 DNA reads as TGTGCCAGCAGTTTTCTTCCCGGCTACGAGCAGTACTTC.

Ten or more counts support this clonotype. CDR3 loop: CSASPGLARQETQYF. CDR3 nucleotide sequence: TGCAGTGCTAGCCCGGGACTAGCAAGGCAAGAGACCCAGTACTTC. The chain is built from TRBV20-1 and TRBJ2-5; 9 bases match TRBD2. Germline CDR1 and CDR2: DFQATT and SNEGSKA (reference sequence). V trimming: 3 bases; J trimming: 2 bases; junction bases outside the gene matches: 7. This CDR3 is built from 15 residues.

This clonotype has at least ten counts. The rearrangement uses TRBV20-1 and TRBJ2-7, with TRBD2 matching over 7 bases. The V and J ends lost 1 base and 7 bases, in that order; junction bases with no gene match: 13. Germline V gene sequence: CDR1 DFQATT, CDR2 SNEGSKA (reference sequence). This CDR3 is 15 amino acids long. The CDR3 nucleotides read TGCAGTGCTAGAGTCACGGGGGAGGGCCGAGGGGAGCAGTACTTC. Translated: CSARVTGEGRGEQYF.

This clonotype was recorded at least ten times. The genes are TRBV4-1 and TRBJ1-6; D gene ambiguous. Trimming shortened V by 4 bases and J by 6 bases, and 16 bases separated the two germline ends. Germline lookup yields CDR1 MGHRA and CDR2 YSYEKL. The CDR3 spans 16 residues. This chain's CDR3 is CASSRTDQWANSPLHF. CDR3 nucleotide sequence: TGCGCCAGCAGCCGGACCGACCAATGGGCTAATTCACCCCTCCACTTT.

This clonotype has ten or more counts. The chain links TRBV7-2 to TRBJ2-5; TRBD2 agrees at 10 bases. Trimming took 0 bases from V and 2 from J; bases not matched to a gene: 3. In germline, CDR1 is SGHTA, CDR2 FQGNSA. The CDR3 loop spans 16 amino acids. DNA for the CDR3: TGTGCCAGCAGCTTAGCCCGGACTAGCGGACAAGAGACCCAGTACTTC. Protein product: CASSLARTSGQETQYF.

This clonotype was observed many times. The chain is built from TRBV20-1 and TRBJ2-1; 15 bases are a match to TRBD2. Trimming at V came to 8 bases and at J to 0 bases, leaving 11 bases not matched to a gene. Germline V lookup: CDR1 DFQATT, CDR2 SNEGSKA (reference sequence). The CDR3 consists of 18 residues. The CDR3, as DNA: TGCAGTTCACCTCCCGGGACTAGCGGGAGGAGCTCCTACAATGAGCAGTTCTTC. Residues: CSSPPGTSGRSSYNEQFF.

This clonotype was observed at least ten times. The rearrangement joins TRBV20-1 to TRBJ2-5, with TRBD2 matching 13 bases. V gave up 5 bases and J gave up 1 base; unmatched junction bases: 7. CDR1 is DFQATT and CDR2 is SNEGSKA in the germline V gene (reference sequence). The CDR3 is 16 amino acids. The CDR3 protein is CSAPGLAGSFQETQYF. CDR3 in DNA: TGCAGTGCTCCGGGACTAGCGGGAAGTTTCCAAGAGACCCAGTACTTC.

This clonotype was recorded at least ten times. The chain has TRBV28 and TRBJ2-3; D could derive from TRBD1 or TRBD2 (6 bases each). V was trimmed by 5 bases and J by 0 bases, leaving 12 bases between them. This CDR3 comprises 15 residues. Germline-derived CDR1 and CDR2 are MDHEN and SYDVKM. The CDR3 protein is CASSPSGASTDTQYF. The CDR3 DNA is TGTGCCAGCAGTCCTTCGGGGGCGAGCACAGATACGCAGTATTTT.

This clonotype showed up many times. The chain recombines TRBV28 with TRBJ2-1, with TRBD2 identical over 12 bases. V lost 5 bases to trimming and J lost 0 bases; unmatched junction nucleotides: 11. Per germline, CDR1 MDHEN and CDR2 SYDVKM. The CDR3 covers 19 residues. The CDR3 DNA sequence: TGTGCCAGCAGTGAATGGGGACTAGCGGGCACTAACTCCTACAATGAGCAGTTCTTC. Its translation is CASSEWGLAGTNSYNEQFF.

This clonotype was counted ten times or more. This rearrangement joins TRBV6-5 to TRBJ2-2; 8 bases align to TRBD1. CDR3 length: 15 residues. Trimming at V came to 2 bases and at J to 4 bases, leaving 3 bases not matched to a gene. CDR1 and CDR2 from the germline V gene are MNHEY and SVGAGI. The CDR3 DNA is TGTGCCAGCAGTTACCGGACAGGGCTCACCGGGGAGCTGTTTTTT. Its protein product is CASSYRTGLTGELFF.

In its sample, this clonotype was seen many times. This chain links TRBV30 with TRBJ1-5; the D gene is possibly TRBD1 (5 bases). The V gene lost 4 bases and the J gene lost 1 base, with 17 bases spanning the gap. Germline V gene sequence: CDR1 GTSNPN, CDR2 SVGIG (reference sequence). The CDR3 runs 16 residues. This CDR3 reads CAWTPSWTSSNQPQHF. The DNA for the CDR3 is TGTGCCTGGACCCCATCGTGGACATCGAGCAATCAGCCCCAGCATTTT.

The table lists this clonotype with many counts. The CDR3, as DNA: TGTGCCAGCAGTTCCGGGACTAGCGGGAGTAACGAGCAGTACTTC. Translating it yields CASSSGTSGSNEQYF. V usage is TRBV2 and J usage is TRBJ2-7; 14 nucleotides line up with TRBD2. In germline, CDR1 is SNHLY, CDR2 FYNNEI. The V segment lost 5 bases and the J segment 5 bases; nucleotides outside the gene matches: 5. The CDR3 loop spans 15 amino acids.